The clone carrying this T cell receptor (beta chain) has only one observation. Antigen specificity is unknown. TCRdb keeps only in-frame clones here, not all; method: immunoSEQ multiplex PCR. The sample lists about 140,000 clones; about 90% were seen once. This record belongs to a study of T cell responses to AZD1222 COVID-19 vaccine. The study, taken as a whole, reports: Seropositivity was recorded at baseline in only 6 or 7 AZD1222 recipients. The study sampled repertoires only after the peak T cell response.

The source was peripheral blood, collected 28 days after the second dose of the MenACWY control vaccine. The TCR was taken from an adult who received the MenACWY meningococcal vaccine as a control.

CDR3 nucleotides: TGTGCCAGTACGAAGAGCGGGACTAGCGGGGGGGCCACGTTCTTC. It codes for CASTKSGTSGGATFF. The chain carries TRBV19 and TRBJ2-1; 16 bases match TRBD2. J lost 15 bases, V lost 7 bases, and 12 bases had no gene match. The CDR3 loop spans 15 amino acids. Germline CDR1 reads LNHDA; CDR2 reads SQIVND (reference sequence).